The 18 T cell receptor beta chains below come from one sample, sequenced in a study of T cells expressing NK-cell markers. TCRdb reprocessed the 5' RACE reads and keeps a single row for each CDR3 protein, giving no DNA. This repertoire includes about 430,000 distinct CDR3 sequences. Sequencing was performed on blood T cells: a sorted CD56 or NKG2C T cell subset, CD4+ or CD8+ T cells, or bulk PBMC T cells (not recorded which). The receptor set was obtained from a woman between 45 and 65 years old in good health.

The V and J genes are TRBV5-1 and TRBJ2-2. The CDR3 has 14 residues. Germline V gene sequence: CDR1 SGHRS, CDR2 YFSETQ. The CDR3 protein is CASSLAANTGELFF.

This sequence joins TRBV2 and TRBJ1-1. The germline gives CDR1 SNHLY, CDR2 FYNNEI. This CDR3 has 14 residues. The CDR3 loop reads CASSDGLSNTEAFF.

The gene calls are TRBV12-3 or TRBV12-4 and TRBJ2-3; the TRBD1 assignment by TCRdb is unverifiable without DNA. The CDR3 covers 13 residues. The CDR3 reads CASSPPGGHTQYF.

The chain couples TRBV30 to TRBJ2-1; without DNA, the TCRdb call of TRBD2 cannot be checked. Germline values: CDR1 GTSNPN, CDR2 SVGIG (reference sequence). The CDR3 covers 16 residues. The CDR3: CAWSVLPAGIYNEQFF.

The chain links TRBV4-1 to TRBJ2-2. The CDR3 has 16 residues. From germline, CDR1 is MGHRA and CDR2 YSYEKL. CDR3 in amino acids: CASSQDPASRTGELFF.

J is TRBJ2-3 and V is TRBV20-1. This CDR3 has 14 residues. The V gene's germline CDR1 is DFQATT and CDR2 SNEGSKA (reference sequence). The chain's CDR3 is CSARDGQKTDTQYF.

This chain links TRBV19 with TRBJ2-3; lacking DNA, the TRBD1 call made by TCRdb goes unchecked. CDR1 is LNHDA, CDR2 SQIVND, per germline (reference sequence). The CDR3 contains 14 residues. CDR3: CASSSNQQVYTQYF.

The chain joins TRBV4-1 to TRBJ1-5; the TCRdb call, TRBD1, lacks DNA for checking. The CDR3 is 13 residues long. Germline values: CDR1 MGHRA, CDR2 YSYEKL. CDR3 amino acids: CASGGQGNQPQHF.

CDR3 in amino acids: CASRPSSDRAGYTF. The chain uses TRBV12-3 or TRBV12-4 and TRBJ1-2; lacking DNA, the TRBD1 call made by TCRdb goes unchecked. The CDR3 is 14 residues long.

This sequence joins TRBV12-3 or TRBV12-4 and TRBJ2-1; the TRBD2 assignment by TCRdb is unverifiable without DNA. The CDR3 is 18 residues long. The CDR3 sequence: CASSLSLLAGVYVNEQFF.

V is TRBV5-1 and J is TRBJ2-3; TCRdb's D call, TRBD2, is unchecked because there is no DNA. Per germline, CDR1 SGHRS and CDR2 YFSETQ. The CDR3 covers 18 residues. CDR3 protein: CASSSASGLSRTTYTQYF.

This chain joins TRBV5-1 and TRBJ1-1; TCRdb's D call, TRBD1, is unchecked because there is no DNA. Germline V gene sequence: CDR1 SGHRS, CDR2 YFSETQ. This CDR3 spans 15 amino acids. CDR3 loop: CASRQGRSMNTEAFF.

The chain carries TRBV4-1 and TRBJ2-4; the D call of TRBD1 rests on TCRdb alone, since no DNA is present to check it. CDR1 is MGHRA, CDR2 YSYEKL, per germline. This CDR3 is 16 amino acids long. The CDR3 spells CASSQTKQGAENIQYF.

The CDR3 sequence: CASSPPFQETQYF. The chain carries TRBV18 and TRBJ2-5. CDR3 length: 13 amino acids. Germline values: CDR1 KGHSH, CDR2 LQKENI.

The V and J genes are TRBV4-1 and TRBJ2-4. The V gene's germline CDR1 is MGHRA and CDR2 YSYEKL. The CDR3 has 17 amino acids. CDR3: CASSQGEASKAKNIQYF.

V usage is TRBV12-3 or TRBV12-4 and J usage is TRBJ2-1; absent DNA, TCRdb's TRBD2 call cannot be checked. The CDR3 sequence is 16 residues long. This CDR3 reads CASSLATGTSYNEQFF.

The J gene is TRBJ2-1, the V gene TRBV12-3 or TRBV12-4; TCRdb returns TRBD2, unconfirmable since there is no DNA. The CDR3 is 19 residues long. CDR3 sequence: CASSTGTSRGGAFYNEQFF.

The V call is TRBV11-2, the J call TRBJ1-1. Germline V gene sequence: CDR1 SGHAT, CDR2 FQNNGV. CDR3 size: 17 residues. The CDR3 sequence is CASSPTTGLSGGTEAFF.